The 28 T cell receptor beta chains below were found in one sample sequenced in a study of T cell repertoires in cytomegalovirus infection. TCRdb analysed the reads with MiXCR anew, one entry per CDR3 protein. The repertoire has around 530,000 distinct CDR3 sequences, less than 30% of them found once; the top ten carry roughly an eighth. Material for sequencing was PBMCs. The receptors here all came from a human donor in good health (CMV status not recorded). Some clones in this sample may be carry-over from other donors' samples.

The sample holds a few counts of this clonotype. This chain uses TRBV7-6 with TRBJ2-7; a weak D match, TRBD2 (6 bases). In germline, CDR1 is SGHVS, CDR2 FNYEAQ. V lost 1 base and J lost 0, with 19 bases in between. The CDR3 is 18 residues long. For the CDR3, the DNA is TGTGCCAGCAGCTTAGACCAAAGCGGGTATCAGAGCTCCTACGAGCAGTACTTC. It codes for CASSLDQSGYQSSYEQYF.

Note on this clonotype: Given the absence of the conserved phenylalanine or tryptophan at the CDR3 end, a read error is likely. The DNA is left out, because the CDR3 cannot be placed on it with certainty; the CDR3 is given as TCRdb lists it. This chain joins TRBV7-2 and TRBJ2-5; the table names TRBD1, a call not compared with the DNA. Counting both end residues, the CDR3 totals 16 amino acids. CDR1 SGHTA and CDR2 FQGNSA come from the germline V gene. The CDR3 sequence is CASSLGFSFMRGGAPI.

At least ten counts were recorded for this clonotype. The V gene is TRBV12-3 or TRBV12-4, the J gene TRBJ2-1; TRBD1 aligns across 7 bases. The junction had 10 bases not matched to a gene; V was cut back by 5 bases and J by 9 bases. CDR3 length: 14 amino acids. The CDR3 DNA is TGTGCCAGCAGTCCGCGACAGGGAGCAAGTGAGCAGTTCTTC. This gives the protein CASSPRQGASEQFF.

This clonotype was counted only a few times. This chain connects TRBV12-3 or TRBV12-4 to TRBJ1-2, with TRBD1 matching 9 bases. The CDR3 is made up of 14 amino acids. The ends lost 6 bases at V and 2 bases at J; junction bases unmatched: 4. The CDR3 spells CASSADRGNYGYTF. DNA of the CDR3: TGTGCCAGCAGCGCAGACAGGGGGAACTATGGCTACACCTTC.

This rearrangement joins TRBV14 to TRBJ2-1; 13 nucleotides match TRBD2. Germline CDR1 and CDR2: SGHDN and FVKESK. The CDR3 length is 15 residues. V lost 4 bases, J lost 10 bases, and 7 bases stayed unmatched. The CDR3 protein is CASSRRTSGSGEQFF. The CDR3 DNA follows: TGTGCCAGCAGCCGCAGGACTAGCGGGAGTGGAGAGCAGTTCTTC.

This clonotype was counted only a few times. The chain is built from TRBV7-8 and TRBJ1-6, with D perhaps TRBD1 (6 bases). This CDR3 is 14 amino acids long. The V gene's germline CDR1 is SGHVS and CDR2 FQNEAQ. V lost 11 bases, J lost 7 bases, and 18 bases lay in between. The CDR3 here is CALSRGARNSPLHF. CDR3 nucleotides: TGTGCCCTTTCTAGGGGGGCGCGAAATTCACCCCTCCACTTT.

The V call is TRBV14, the J call TRBJ1-6; D perhaps matches TRBD1 (6 bases). The V gene's germline CDR1 is SGHDN and CDR2 FVKESK. V lost 4 bases to trimming and J lost 9 bases, with 13 bases between them. This CDR3 is built from 14 residues. CDR3 amino acids: CASSPHRGGSPLHF. The CDR3 DNA is TGTGCCAGCAGCCCTCATAGGGGGGGTTCACCCCTCCACTTT.

The chain is built from TRBV11-3 and TRBJ2-1; TRBD2 aligns across 15 bases. The CDR3 has 20 amino acids. The junction had 18 bases not matched to a gene; V was cut back by 5 bases and J by 7 bases. Germline V gene sequence: CDR1 SGHNT, CDR2 YENEEA. The CDR3 bases are TGTGCCAGCAGCCTTCGGACTAGCGGGAGGGCCGGGGCGGAGGGTAATGAGCAGTTCTTC. Its translation is CASSLRTSGRAGAEGNEQFF.

Only a few counts were recorded for this clonotype. The chain links TRBV10-3 to TRBJ1-1; 8 bases are shared with TRBD1. Germline loops: CDR1 ENHRY, CDR2 SYGVKD. There are 14 residues in the CDR3. J lost 1 base, V lost 8 bases, and 6 bases had no gene match. The CDR3 DNA sequence: TGTGCCATCCAGGGGGCTACACGGAACACTGAAGCTTTCTTT. Translation gives CAIQGATRNTEAFF.

There are a few counts of this clonotype. The chain combines TRBV6-6 with TRBJ1-6; D may be TRBD1 (5 bases). This CDR3 region has 15 residues. Trimming pared 5 bases from V and 6 bases from J, leaving 14 bases between. Germline V gene lookup returns CDR1 MNHNY and CDR2 SVGAGI (reference sequence). CDR3 protein: CASSQLAGVNSPLHF. The CDR3, as DNA: TGTGCCAGCAGTCAACTCGCGGGGGTTAATTCACCCCTCCACTTT.

The chain is built from TRBV6-5 and TRBJ2-5; the D gene is possibly TRBD1 (5 bases). Trimming cost V 5 bases and J 5 bases, with 15 bases left between them. This CDR3 region has 14 residues. The germline V gene has CDR1 MNHEY and CDR2 SVGAGI. CDR3 amino acids: CASSGKGSRETQYF. DNA for the CDR3: TGTGCCAGCAGTGGAAAGGGGTCGAGGGAGACCCAGTACTTC.

The chain links TRBV4-1 to TRBJ1-1, with TRBD1 matching 7 bases. The CDR3 loop spans 16 amino acids. CDR1 MGHRA and CDR2 YSYEKL come from the germline V gene. J gave up 5 bases and V 2 bases, and 11 bases lay outside the gene matches. The CDR3 coding sequence is TGCGCCAGCAGCCAACCTCCCAGGGGGGAAGGGACTGAAGCTTTCTTT. Translating gives CASSQPPRGEGTEAFF.

The chain has TRBV19 and TRBJ2-2, with 11 positions matching TRBD2. This CDR3 spans 16 amino acids. The junction had 8 bases not matched to a gene; V was cut back by 5 bases and J by 6 bases. Germline V CDR1 and CDR2: LNHDA, SQIVND (reference sequence). The CDR3 sequence is CASSSIGTSGAGELFF. CDR3 nucleotide sequence: TGTGCCAGTAGTTCGATAGGGACTAGCGGTGCCGGGGAGCTGTTTTTT.

The chain joins TRBV7-9 to TRBJ2-7, with D possibly being TRBD2 (5 bases). Germline-derived CDR1 and CDR2 are SEHNR and FQNEAQ (reference sequence). V lost 4 bases, J lost 2 bases, and 15 bases lay in between. The CDR3 sequence is 15 residues long. The CDR3 DNA sequence: TGTGCCAGCAGCTCGCCCGACCTGGGAGCCTACGAGCAGTACGTC. It yields the protein CASSSPDLGAYEQYV.

This clonotype was observed at least ten times. The chain employs TRBV6-6 and TRBJ2-1; D perhaps matches TRBD2 (6 bases). The CDR3 sequence is 13 residues long. The germline CDR1 and CDR2 sequences are MNHNY and SVGAGI (reference sequence). V was shortened by 8 bases and J by 2 bases, with 10 bases between the two germline ends. The CDR3 loop is CASLSGAYNEQFF. The CDR3 coding sequence is TGTGCCAGCCTGTCGGGAGCCTACAATGAGCAGTTCTTC.

This clonotype was counted ten times or more. The chain recombines TRBV7-2 with TRBJ1-1, with TRBD1 matching over 9 bases. With 7 bases clipped from V and 4 bases from J, the junction kept 4 bases outside the gene matches. Germline CDR1 and CDR2: SGHTA and FQGNSA. The CDR3 contains 13 residues. CDR3 DNA sequence: TGTGCCAGCACCCGGGACAGGGCCACTGAAGCTTTCTTT. Translating gives CASTRDRATEAFF.

V usage is TRBV28 and J usage is TRBJ2-5; D remains ambiguous. CDR1 and CDR2 (germline): MDHEN, SYDVKM. The CDR3 length is 12 residues. The V end was cut by 3 bases, the J end by 7 bases, with 9 bases between. CDR3 sequence reads: CASSLIVGTQYF. The CDR3 nucleotides are TGTGCCAGCAGTTTGATAGTGGGGACCCAGTACTTC.

This clonotype was detected a few times. The V and J genes are TRBV12-3 or TRBV12-4 and TRBJ2-1; D may be TRBD1 (5 bases). Trimming pared 3 bases from V and 9 bases from J, leaving 15 bases between. The CDR3 spans 14 residues. Here the CDR3 DNA reads TGTGCCAGCAGTTTGGGCCAGGGATTAAGTGAGCAGTTCTTC. As protein: CASSLGQGLSEQFF.

This clonotype was detected many times. The chain employs TRBV12-5 and TRBJ2-1; TRBD1 aligns across 7 bases. The CDR3 is 15 amino acids. From germline, CDR1 is LGHNT and CDR2 FRNRAP. Trimming at V came to 7 bases and at J to 6 bases, leaving 12 bases not matched to a gene. The DNA of the CDR3 is TGTGCTAGTGCCATACCGACAGGGAGCGGCAATGAGCAGTTCTTC. It translates to CASAIPTGSGNEQFF.

This clonotype was recorded many times. The chain is built from TRBV7-2 and TRBJ2-5; 8 bases map to TRBD2. V lost 5 bases, J lost 0 bases, and 20 bases stayed unmatched. The CDR3 contains 20 residues. Per germline, CDR1 SGHTA and CDR2 FQGNSA. The CDR3 is CASSPRGGLAGPWYQETQYF. In DNA form, the CDR3 reads TGTGCCAGCAGCCCCCGAGGAGGTCTAGCGGGCCCGTGGTACCAAGAGACCCAGTACTTC.

This clonotype was picked up many times. The chain couples TRBV6-2 or TRBV6-3 to TRBJ1-5, with a tentative D call TRBD1 (5 bases). The CDR3 loop spans 18 amino acids. CDR1 is MNHEY and CDR2 is SVGEGT in the germline V gene. V lost 4 bases and J 1 base, leaving 20 bases between the germline ends. Here the CDR3 reads CASSSRVDILESNQPQHF. The CDR3 DNA reads TGTGCCAGCAGTTCCAGGGTGGATATTCTTGAGAGCAATCAGCCCCAGCATTTT.

This clonotype was observed many times. DNA of the CDR3: TGTGCCAGCAGCTCGGACGGACATTTAAGCACAGATACGCAGTATTTT. Translating it yields CASSSDGHLSTDTQYF. The genes are TRBV7-2 and TRBJ2-3, with D maybe TRBD1 (5 bases). The CDR3 spans 16 residues. In germline, CDR1 is SGHTA, CDR2 FQGNSA. Trimming removed 4 bases from V and 0 bases from J, with 14 bases in between.

This clonotype was counted at least ten times. V usage is TRBV7-2 and J usage is TRBJ2-5, with 7 bases that match TRBD1. The length of the CDR3 is 15 residues. Per germline, CDR1 SGHTA and CDR2 FQGNSA. With 5 bases clipped from V and 1 base from J, the junction kept 7 bases outside the gene matches. CDR3 DNA sequence: TGTGCCAGCAGCCCGGGGACAGCGCCCCAAGAGACCCAGTACTTC. It codes for CASSPGTAPQETQYF.

In its sample, this clonotype was seen many times. V is TRBV4-1 and J is TRBJ2-7; TRBD1 agrees at 9 bases. The germline gives CDR1 MGHRA, CDR2 YSYEKL. CDR3 length equals 17 residues. Trimming cost V 0 bases and J 7 bases; bases outside gene matches: 13. The CDR3 DNA is TGCGCCAGCAGCCAAGAATCAGGGGGGACAGGGTTCGGGGAGCAGTACTTC. Amino acid sequence: CASSQESGGTGFGEQYF.

The V gene is TRBV7-8, the J gene TRBJ2-3; D is unresolved. The V gene lost 5 bases and the J gene lost 2 bases, with 20 bases spanning the gap. CDR1 is SGHVS, CDR2 FQNEAQ, per germline. The CDR3 runs to 17 residues. The CDR3 loop is CASSRVLRHLNTDTQYF. CDR3 DNA: TGTGCCAGCAGCCGAGTATTACGACACTTAAACACAGATACGCAGTATTTT. Drawing the rest from reference TRBV7-8 and TRBJ2-3, the complete variable domain is GAGVSQSPRYKVAKRGQDVALRCDPISGHVSLFWYQQALGQGPEFLTYFQNEAQLDKSGLPSDRFFAERPEGSVSTLKIQRTQQEDSAVYLCASSRVLRHLNTDTQYFGPGTRLTVL.

This chain joins TRBV7-2 and TRBJ2-3; D unclear. The germline gives CDR1 SGHTA, CDR2 FQGNSA. Trimming shortened V by 1 base and J by 5 bases, and 7 bases separated the two germline ends. The CDR3 runs 13 residues. CDR3 nucleotide sequence: TGTGCCAGCAGCTTAGGAGTAGAAGATACGCAGTATTTT. Its protein product is CASSLGVEDTQYF.

On this clonotype: This CDR3 fails to terminate in the conserved phenylalanine or tryptophan, so it likely reflects a read error. The chain couples TRBV6-6 to TRBJ1-4; D uncertain. Trimming cost V 0 bases and J 14 bases, with 13 bases left between them. This CDR3 region has 13 residues. Germline CDR1 MNHNY, CDR2 SVGAGI (reference sequence). This CDR3 reads CASSYSNGVSLFS. The CDR3 DNA follows: TGTGCCAGCAGTTACTCGAATGGGGTCTCTCTGTTTTCT.

V usage is TRBV15 and J usage is TRBJ1-1, with a possible D match to TRBD1 (5 bases). CDR1 is LNHNV, CDR2 YYDKDF, per germline (reference sequence). Trimming removed 3 bases from V and 4 bases from J, with 15 bases in between. This CDR3 has 15 residues. This CDR3 reads CATSRKGVLGTEAFF. Written as DNA, the CDR3 is TGTGCCACCAGCAGGAAAGGGGTTTTGGGCACTGAAGCTTTCTTT.